Listed below are T cell receptor beta chains from one sample, sequenced in a study of T cell responses to AZD1222 COVID-19 vaccine. The method was immunoSEQ multiplex PCR; TCRdb's version includes in-frame clones alone and lacks a portion of them. The data hold some 140,000 clones, with 92% observed a single time. The sample consisted of peripheral blood, taken on day 0 of AZD1222 vaccination. These receptors were obtained from an adult in good health. Both conserved end residues are part of each CDR3. The order of the fields is CDR3 protein, CDR3 DNA, CDR3 length, J gene, V gene, clone size, D gene. The D gene is left open where the match is weak. Only some rows state a clone size, as once, few, many or a class for expanded clones.

CDR3 protein: CASSSTPMGSGNTIYF; CDR3 DNA: TGCGCCAGCAGCTCCACCCCCATGGGATCTGGAAACACCATATATTTT; CDR3 length: 16; J gene: TRBJ1-3; V gene: TRBV5-1; clone size: .; D gene: .
CDR3 protein: CASSNGPYEQYF; CDR3 DNA: TGTGCCAGCAGTAACGGTCCCTACGAGCAGTACTTC; CDR3 length: 12; J gene: TRBJ2-7; V gene: TRBV7-9; clone size: .; D gene: .
CDR3 protein: CAWGTGGHYYNEQFF; CDR3 DNA: TGTGCCTGGGGTACAGGGGGCCATTACTACAATGAGCAGTTCTTC; CDR3 length: 15; J gene: TRBJ2-1; V gene: TRBV30; clone size: .; D gene: TRBD1
CDR3 protein: CASSQPLALLGEQYF; CDR3 DNA: TGTGCCAGCAGCCAGCCCCTAGCGCTCCTGGGCGAGCAGTACTTC; CDR3 length: 15; J gene: TRBJ2-7; V gene: TRBV3-1/TRBV3-2; clone size: once; D gene: .
CDR3 protein: CSVAGTGSSYEQYF; CDR3 DNA: TGCAGCGTAGCCGGGACAGGGAGCTCCTACGAGCAGTACTTC; CDR3 length: 14; J gene: TRBJ2-7; V gene: TRBV29-1; clone size: .; D gene: TRBD1
CDR3 protein: CASSLASQGYEKLFF; CDR3 DNA: TGTGCCAGCAGCTTGGCGAGTCAAGGGTATGAAAAACTGTTTTTT; CDR3 length: 15; J gene: TRBJ1-4; V gene: TRBV5-6; clone size: .; D gene: .
CDR3 protein: CASSLWGTGNTEAFF; CDR3 DNA: TGCGCCAGCAGCTTGTGGGGGACAGGGAACACTGAAGCTTTCTTT; CDR3 length: 15; J gene: TRBJ1-1; V gene: TRBV5-1; clone size: few; D gene: TRBD1
CDR3 protein: CASTPSGLAGAGELFF; CDR3 DNA: TGCGCCAGCACTCCCAGTGGGCTAGCGGGAGCCGGGGAGCTGTTTTTT; CDR3 length: 16; J gene: TRBJ2-2; V gene: TRBV10-1; clone size: .; D gene: TRBD2
CDR3 protein: CASSPRHPSQGAGEKLFF; CDR3 DNA: TGTGCCAGCAGCCCGCGACACCCATCACAGGGGGCCGGTGAAAAACTGTTTTTT; CDR3 length: 18; J gene: TRBJ1-4; V gene: TRBV7-6; clone size: .; D gene: TRBD1
CDR3 protein: CASSDPTSGSFFNEQFF; CDR3 DNA: TGCGCCAGCAGTGACCCTACTAGCGGGAGTTTCTTCAATGAGCAGTTCTTC; CDR3 length: 17; J gene: TRBJ2-1; V gene: TRBV10-1; clone size: .; D gene: TRBD2
CDR3 protein: CASTVRGGHEQFF; CDR3 DNA: TGTGCCAGCACTGTCCGAGGGGGCCATGAGCAGTTCTTC; CDR3 length: 13; J gene: TRBJ2-1; V gene: TRBV6-5; clone size: .; D gene: TRBD1
CDR3 protein: CASSMNRDPATNEKLFF; CDR3 DNA: TGTGCCAGTAGTATGAACAGGGACCCCGCAACTAATGAAAAACTGTTTTTT; CDR3 length: 17; J gene: TRBJ1-4; V gene: TRBV19; clone size: .; D gene: .
CDR3 protein: CASTTTGGETQYF; CDR3 DNA: TGTGCCAGTACTACGACAGGGGGAGAGACCCAGTACTTC; CDR3 length: 13; J gene: TRBJ2-5; V gene: TRBV19; clone size: .; D gene: TRBD1
CDR3 protein: CASSFRGTTSVGTQYF; CDR3 DNA: TGTGCCAGCAGCTTCCGAGGGACCACCTCGGTAGGGACCCAGTACTTC; CDR3 length: 16; J gene: TRBJ2-5; V gene: TRBV5-6; clone size: .; D gene: .
CDR3 protein: CASSLVDGETQYF; CDR3 DNA: TGTGCCAGCAGCTTAGTCGACGGGGAGACCCAGTACTTC; CDR3 length: 13; J gene: TRBJ2-5; V gene: TRBV11-3; clone size: once; D gene: .
CDR3 protein: CASSLWDDQETQYF; CDR3 DNA: TGCGCCAGCAGCTTGTGGGACGACCAAGAGACCCAGTACTTC; CDR3 length: 14; J gene: TRBJ2-5; V gene: TRBV5-1; clone size: .; D gene: .
CDR3 protein: CASRIRVSRADTQYF; CDR3 DNA: TGTGCCAGCAGAATAAGGGTCAGTAGGGCAGATACGCAGTATTTT; CDR3 length: 15; J gene: TRBJ2-3; V gene: TRBV25-1; clone size: once; D gene: .
CDR3 protein: CASSQVVGGPTQFF; CDR3 DNA: TGTGCCAGCAGCCAAGTGGTGGGAGGGCCGACTCAGTTCTTC; CDR3 length: 14; J gene: TRBJ2-1; V gene: TRBV3-1/TRBV3-2; clone size: .; D gene: TRBD2
CDR3 protein: CAWTLRGRANYGYTF; CDR3 DNA: TGTGCCTGGACCCTTCGAGGGAGAGCTAACTATGGCTACACCTTC; CDR3 length: 15; J gene: TRBJ1-2; V gene: TRBV30; clone size: once; D gene: .
CDR3 protein: CASSLSIAGGGGDTQYF; CDR3 DNA: TGTGCCAGCAGTCTTTCAATAGCGGGAGGCGGGGGAGATACGCAGTATTTT; CDR3 length: 17; J gene: TRBJ2-3; V gene: TRBV9; clone size: once; D gene: TRBD2
CDR3 protein: CASSPLPSGLFHEQFF; CDR3 DNA: TGTGCCAGCAGCCCCCTTCCTAGCGGTCTCTTCCATGAGCAGTTCTTC; CDR3 length: 16; J gene: TRBJ2-1; V gene: TRBV3-1/TRBV3-2; clone size: .; D gene: TRBD2
CDR3 protein: CATSWRVADTQYF; CDR3 DNA: TGTGCCACCTCCTGGCGGGTGGCCGATACGCAGTATTTT; CDR3 length: 13; J gene: TRBJ2-3; V gene: TRBV11-2; clone size: .; D gene: .
CDR3 protein: CASSLDRRGANTEAFF; CDR3 DNA: TGTGCCAGCAGCTTAGATAGGCGGGGGGCGAACACTGAAGCTTTCTTT; CDR3 length: 16; J gene: TRBJ1-1; V gene: TRBV7-2; clone size: .; D gene: .
CDR3 protein: CAWNGGPQETQYF; CDR3 DNA: TGTGCCTGGAATGGCGGACCCCAAGAGACCCAGTACTTC; CDR3 length: 13; J gene: TRBJ2-5; V gene: TRBV30; clone size: .; D gene: .
CDR3 protein: CASSPLHRDTQYF; CDR3 DNA: TGTGCCAGCAGTCCCCTCCACAGAGATACGCAGTATTTT; CDR3 length: 13; J gene: TRBJ2-3; V gene: TRBV12-3/TRBV12-4; clone size: .; D gene: .
CDR3 protein: CASSSSTGRAETQYF; CDR3 DNA: TGCGCCAGCAGCTCCTCGACAGGGCGCGCCGAGACCCAGTACTTC; CDR3 length: 15; J gene: TRBJ2-5; V gene: TRBV5-1; clone size: .; D gene: TRBD1
CDR3 protein: CASSLDPKDEQYF; CDR3 DNA: TGTGCCAGCAGCTTAGATCCCAAGGACGAGCAGTACTTC; CDR3 length: 13; J gene: TRBJ2-7; V gene: TRBV13; clone size: once; D gene: .
CDR3 protein: CASSRDSNYGYTF; CDR3 DNA: TGTGCCAGCAGTCGCGACAGTAACTATGGCTACACCTTC; CDR3 length: 13; J gene: TRBJ1-2; V gene: TRBV6-5; clone size: once; D gene: .
CDR3 protein: CAISGSGGEETQYF; CDR3 DNA: TGTGCCATCAGTGGCTCGGGCGGCGAAGAGACCCAGTACTTC; CDR3 length: 14; J gene: TRBJ2-5; V gene: TRBV10-3; clone size: .; D gene: .
CDR3 protein: CAGPGTSGRIETQYF; CDR3 DNA: TGTGCCGGCCCCGGGACTAGCGGGAGGATTGAGACCCAGTACTTC; CDR3 length: 15; J gene: TRBJ2-5; V gene: TRBV28; clone size: .; D gene: TRBD2
CDR3 protein: CSATRGNGYTF; CDR3 DNA: TGCAGTGCTACCAGGGGGAATGGCTACACCTTC; CDR3 length: 11; J gene: TRBJ1-2; V gene: TRBV20-1; clone size: .; D gene: TRBD1
CDR3 protein: CASSDRADLKNYGYTF; CDR3 DNA: TGTGCCAGCAGTGACCGGGCAGACCTTAAAAACTATGGCTACACCTTC; CDR3 length: 16; J gene: TRBJ1-2; V gene: TRBV2; clone size: .; D gene: .
CDR3 protein: CASSTHGQETQYF; CDR3 DNA: TGTGCCAGCAGCACCCACGGGCAAGAGACCCAGTACTTC; CDR3 length: 13; J gene: TRBJ2-5; V gene: TRBV6-5; clone size: .; D gene: .
CDR3 protein: CASSPRDAGYEQYF; CDR3 DNA: TGCGCCAGCAGCCCCCGGGACGCAGGCTACGAGCAGTACTTC; CDR3 length: 14; J gene: TRBJ2-7; V gene: TRBV4-1; clone size: .; D gene: .
CDR3 protein: CASGLAVGRAYEQYF; CDR3 DNA: TGTGCTAGTGGTTTGGCCGTCGGGAGGGCCTACGAGCAGTACTTC; CDR3 length: 15; J gene: TRBJ2-7; V gene: TRBV12-5; clone size: .; D gene: TRBD2
CDR3 protein: CASSLGSNLAYYEQYF; CDR3 DNA: TGTGCCAGCAGCTTAGGCAGCAACCTAGCATACTACGAGCAGTACTTC; CDR3 length: 16; J gene: TRBJ2-7; V gene: TRBV7-2; clone size: .; D gene: .
CDR3 protein: CASYYDPDRGNNEQYF; CDR3 DNA: TGTGCCAGCTATTATGACCCGGACAGGGGTAACAACGAGCAGTACTTC; CDR3 length: 16; J gene: TRBJ2-7; V gene: TRBV21-1; clone size: once; D gene: .
CDR3 protein: CASSQRLAGAQETQYF; CDR3 DNA: TGTGCCAGCAGCCAAAGGCTAGCGGGAGCCCAAGAGACCCAGTACTTC; CDR3 length: 16; J gene: TRBJ2-5; V gene: TRBV3-1/TRBV3-2; clone size: .; D gene: TRBD2
CDR3 protein: CAWSVGGSDTQYF; CDR3 DNA: TGTGCCTGGAGTGTAGGTGGTTCAGATACGCAGTATTTT; CDR3 length: 13; J gene: TRBJ2-3; V gene: TRBV30; clone size: .; D gene: .
CDR3 protein: CASSEALQGQGLYNEQFF; CDR3 DNA: TGTGCCAGCAGTGAAGCGCTTCAAGGACAGGGTCTCTACAATGAGCAGTTCTTC; CDR3 length: 18; J gene: TRBJ2-1; V gene: TRBV6-1; clone size: .; D gene: TRBD1
CDR3 protein: CASSPPRRYNEQFF; CDR3 DNA: TGTGCCAGCAGCCCCCCCAGGAGGTACAATGAGCAGTTCTTC; CDR3 length: 14; J gene: TRBJ2-1; V gene: TRBV9; clone size: .; D gene: .
CDR3 protein: CAIRNRQGLNTEAFF; CDR3 DNA: TGTGCCATCAGGAACCGACAGGGGTTGAACACTGAAGCTTTCTTT; CDR3 length: 15; J gene: TRBJ1-1; V gene: TRBV10-3; clone size: .; D gene: TRBD1
CDR3 protein: CSVMTGNGYTIYF; CDR3 DNA: TGCAGCGTAATGACAGGGAATGGATACACCATATATTTT; CDR3 length: 13; J gene: TRBJ1-3; V gene: TRBV29-1; clone size: .; D gene: TRBD1
CDR3 protein: CASSLPDYITGELFF; CDR3 DNA: TGTGCCAGCAGCTTACCTGACTACATCACCGGGGAGCTGTTTTTT; CDR3 length: 15; J gene: TRBJ2-2; V gene: TRBV11-1; clone size: few; D gene: .
CDR3 protein: CASSLESSGHPNEKLFF; CDR3 DNA: TGTGCCAGCAGCTTAGAGTCTTCGGGACACCCCAATGAAAAACTGTTTTTT; CDR3 length: 17; J gene: TRBJ1-4; V gene: TRBV7-2; clone size: once; D gene: .
CDR3 protein: CASSRGNQPQHF; CDR3 DNA: TGTGCCAGCAGCAGGGGCAATCAGCCCCAGCATTTT; CDR3 length: 12; J gene: TRBJ1-5; V gene: TRBV12-3/TRBV12-4; clone size: .; D gene: .
CDR3 protein: CAWNGRDRAYEQYF; CDR3 DNA: TGTGCCTGGAATGGTAGGGACAGGGCCTACGAGCAGTACTTC; CDR3 length: 14; J gene: TRBJ2-7; V gene: TRBV30; clone size: .; D gene: TRBD1
CDR3 protein: CTSSSPGLNQPQHF; CDR3 DNA: TGTACCAGCAGCTCACCGGGACTCAATCAGCCCCAGCATTTT; CDR3 length: 14; J gene: TRBJ1-5; V gene: TRBV7-9; clone size: .; D gene: .
CDR3 protein: CATNGRLNTEAFF; CDR3 DNA: TGTGCCACCAACGGACGGTTGAACACTGAAGCTTTCTTT; CDR3 length: 13; J gene: TRBJ1-1; V gene: TRBV19; clone size: .; D gene: .
CDR3 protein: CASRSRDLNTEAFF; CDR3 DNA: TGTGCCAGCAGAAGCAGGGATTTGAACACTGAAGCTTTCTTT; CDR3 length: 14; J gene: TRBJ1-1; V gene: TRBV7-2; clone size: .; D gene: .
CDR3 protein: CASRGGTVQETQYF; CDR3 DNA: TGCGCCAGCAGGGGCGGGACAGTCCAAGAGACCCAGTACTTC; CDR3 length: 14; J gene: TRBJ2-5; V gene: TRBV5-1; clone size: .; D gene: .
CDR3 protein: CASSVKWYVRDRGRPEPQHF; CDR3 DNA: TGTGCCAGCAGTGTCAAATGGTATGTCCGGGACAGGGGGCGCCCGGAGCCCCAGCATTTT; CDR3 length: 20; J gene: TRBJ1-5; V gene: TRBV6-1; clone size: .; D gene: TRBD1
CDR3 protein: CASSALNALNTEAFF; CDR3 DNA: TGTGCCAGCAGTGCTCTTAACGCCCTGAACACTGAAGCTTTCTTT; CDR3 length: 15; J gene: TRBJ1-1; V gene: TRBV25-1; clone size: .; D gene: .
CDR3 protein: CASSEVGGGTQYF; CDR3 DNA: TGTGCCAGCAGTGAAGTCGGTGGCGGTACGCAGTATTTT; CDR3 length: 13; J gene: TRBJ2-3; V gene: TRBV6-1; clone size: .; D gene: .
CDR3 protein: CASRPQGGQPQHF; CDR3 DNA: TGTGCCAGCAGACCACAGGGGGGTCAGCCCCAGCATTTT; CDR3 length: 13; J gene: TRBJ1-5; V gene: TRBV28; clone size: .; D gene: TRBD1
CDR3 protein: CSASGNTQYF; CDR3 DNA: TGCAGTGCCAGTGGGAATACGCAGTATTTT; CDR3 length: 10; J gene: TRBJ2-3; V gene: TRBV20-1; clone size: .; D gene: .